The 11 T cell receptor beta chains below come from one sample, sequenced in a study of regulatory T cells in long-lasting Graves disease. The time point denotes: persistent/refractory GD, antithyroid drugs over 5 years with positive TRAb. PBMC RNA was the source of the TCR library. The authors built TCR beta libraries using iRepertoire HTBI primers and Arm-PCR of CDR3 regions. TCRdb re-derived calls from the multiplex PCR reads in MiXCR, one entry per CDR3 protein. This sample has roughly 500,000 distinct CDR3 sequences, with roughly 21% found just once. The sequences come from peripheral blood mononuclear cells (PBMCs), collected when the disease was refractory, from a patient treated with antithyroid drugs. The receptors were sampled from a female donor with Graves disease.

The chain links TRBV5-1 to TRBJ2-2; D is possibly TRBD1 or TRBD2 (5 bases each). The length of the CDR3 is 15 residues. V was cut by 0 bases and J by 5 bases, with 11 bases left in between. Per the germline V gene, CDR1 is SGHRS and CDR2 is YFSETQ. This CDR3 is CASSLAGAATGELFF. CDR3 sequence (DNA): TGCGCCAGCAGCTTGGCCGGGGCTGCTACCGGGGAGCTGTTTTTT.

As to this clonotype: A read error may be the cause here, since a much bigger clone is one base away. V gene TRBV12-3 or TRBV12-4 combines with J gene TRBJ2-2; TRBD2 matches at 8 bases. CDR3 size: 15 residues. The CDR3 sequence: CVSSDREGGTGELFF. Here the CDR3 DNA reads TGTGTCAGCAGCGATCGGGAGGGAGGCACCGGGGAGCTGTTTTTT.

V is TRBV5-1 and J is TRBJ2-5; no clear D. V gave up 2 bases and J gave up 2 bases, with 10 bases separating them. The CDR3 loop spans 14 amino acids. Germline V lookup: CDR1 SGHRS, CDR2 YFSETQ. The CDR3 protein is CASSFRTDQETQYF. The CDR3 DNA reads TGCGCCAGCAGCTTCCGGACGGATCAAGAGACCCAGTACTTC.

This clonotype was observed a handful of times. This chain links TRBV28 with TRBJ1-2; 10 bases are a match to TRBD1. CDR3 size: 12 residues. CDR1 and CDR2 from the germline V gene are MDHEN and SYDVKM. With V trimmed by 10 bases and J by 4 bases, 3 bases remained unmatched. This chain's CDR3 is CATGQGVYGYTF. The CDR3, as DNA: TGTGCCACCGGACAGGGGGTCTATGGCTACACCTTC.

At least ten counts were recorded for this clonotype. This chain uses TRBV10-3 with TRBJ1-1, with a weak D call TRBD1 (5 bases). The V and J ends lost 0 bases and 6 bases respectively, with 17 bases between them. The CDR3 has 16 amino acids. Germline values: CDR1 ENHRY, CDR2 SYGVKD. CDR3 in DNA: TGTGCCATCAGTGAGTCGGAGGGACCCCCGTCATCTGAAGCTTTCTTT. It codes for CAISESEGPPSSEAFF.

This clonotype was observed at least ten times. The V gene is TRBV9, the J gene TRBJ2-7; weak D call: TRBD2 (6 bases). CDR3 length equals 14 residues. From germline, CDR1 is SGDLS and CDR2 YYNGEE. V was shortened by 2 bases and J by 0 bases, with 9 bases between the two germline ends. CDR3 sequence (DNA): TGTGCCAGCAGCGTTGGAGGGGACTCCTACGAGCAGTACTTC. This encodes CASSVGGDSYEQYF.

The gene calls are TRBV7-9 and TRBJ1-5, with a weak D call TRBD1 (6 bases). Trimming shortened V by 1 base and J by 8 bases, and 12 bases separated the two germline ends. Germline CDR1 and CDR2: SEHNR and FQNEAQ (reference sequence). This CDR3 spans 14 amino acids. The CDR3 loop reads CASSLGGAREPQHF. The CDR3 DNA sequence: TGTGCCAGCAGCTTAGGGGGGGCGAGGGAGCCCCAGCATTTT.

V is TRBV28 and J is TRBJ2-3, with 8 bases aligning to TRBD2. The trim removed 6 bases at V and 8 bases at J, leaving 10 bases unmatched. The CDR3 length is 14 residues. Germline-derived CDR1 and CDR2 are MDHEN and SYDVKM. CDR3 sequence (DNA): TGTGCCAGCAGACCCCTCGGGACTAGTCTTACGCAGTATTTT. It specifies CASRPLGTSLTQYF.

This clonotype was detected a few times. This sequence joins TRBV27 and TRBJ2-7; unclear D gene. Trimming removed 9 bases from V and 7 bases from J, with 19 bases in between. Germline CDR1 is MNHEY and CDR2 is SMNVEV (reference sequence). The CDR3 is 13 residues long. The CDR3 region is CARGLGELLEQYF. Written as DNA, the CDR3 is TGTGCCAGAGGCCTAGGAGAATTATTAGAGCAGTACTTC.

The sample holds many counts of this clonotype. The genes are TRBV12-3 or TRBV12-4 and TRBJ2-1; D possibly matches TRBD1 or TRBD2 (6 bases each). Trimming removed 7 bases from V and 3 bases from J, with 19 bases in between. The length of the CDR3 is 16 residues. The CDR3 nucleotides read TGTGCCAGCAAAACCCCAGGGGCGGGGATCTACAATGAGCAGTTCTTC. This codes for CASKTPGAGIYNEQFF.

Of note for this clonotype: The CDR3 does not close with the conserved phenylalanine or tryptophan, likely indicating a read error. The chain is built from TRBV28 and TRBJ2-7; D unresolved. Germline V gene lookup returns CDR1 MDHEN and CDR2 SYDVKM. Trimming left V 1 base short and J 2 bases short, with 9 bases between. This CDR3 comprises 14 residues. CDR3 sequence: CASSLSGGTYEQYY. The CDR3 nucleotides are TGTGCCAGCAGTTTATCTGGCGGAACCTACGAGCAGTACTAC.